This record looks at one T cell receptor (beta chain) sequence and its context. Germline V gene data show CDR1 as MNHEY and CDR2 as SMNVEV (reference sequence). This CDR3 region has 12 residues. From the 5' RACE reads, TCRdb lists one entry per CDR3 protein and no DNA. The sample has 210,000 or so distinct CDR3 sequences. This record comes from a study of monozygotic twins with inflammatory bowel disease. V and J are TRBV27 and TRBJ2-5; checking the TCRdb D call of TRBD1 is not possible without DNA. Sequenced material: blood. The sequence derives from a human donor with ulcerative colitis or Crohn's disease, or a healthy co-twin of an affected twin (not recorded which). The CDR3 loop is CASSVNGGTQYF.